Shown below are 5 T cell receptor beta chains from a single sample sequenced in a study of CD8 T cells in ankylosing spondylitis. TCRdb re-analysed the 5' RACE reads in MiXCR, keeping a single row per CDR3 protein. This table has 300,000 to 400,000 distinct CDR3 sequences, roughly 14% appearing once. The source material was blood, either unsorted or a sorted T cell fraction (not recorded which). These receptor sequences come from a male donor with ankylosing spondylitis or in good health (not recorded which).

Only a few counts were recorded for this clonotype. The gene calls are TRBV7-2 and TRBJ2-3; 9 bases fit TRBD2. The CDR3 has 14 amino acids. From germline, CDR1 is SGHTA and CDR2 FQGNSA. Trimming at V came to 3 bases and at J to 11 bases, leaving 9 bases not matched to a gene. CDR3 sequence: CASSFGGGGERQYF. Here the CDR3 DNA reads TGTGCCAGCAGCTTCGGGGGCGGGGGGGAGCGGCAGTATTTT.

This clonotype was counted only a few times. The genes are TRBV3-1 and TRBJ1-2; D remains unclear. V lost 1 base to trimming and J lost 4 bases, with 10 bases between them. The CDR3 sequence is 14 residues long. In germline, CDR1 is LGHDT, CDR2 YNNKEL (reference sequence). CDR3 amino acids: CASSQGAGIYGYTF. DNA for the CDR3: TGTGCCAGCAGCCAAGGCGCGGGCATCTATGGCTACACCTTC. Full variable domain (missing parts from reference TRBV3-1 and TRBJ1-2): DTAVSQTPKYLVTQMGNDKSIKCEQNLGHDTMYWYKQDSKKFLKIMFSYNNKELIINETVPNRFSPKSPDKAHLNLHINSLELGDSAVYFCASSQGAGIYGYTFGSGTRLTVV.

This clonotype has a handful of counts. V and J are TRBV12-3 or TRBV12-4 and TRBJ2-7; the D gene could be TRBD1 or TRBD2 (6 bases each). The CDR3 is 12 residues long. The germline V and J ends were trimmed by 10 bases and 6 bases, with 16 bases remaining between them. This CDR3 is CATGRGVGEQYF. CDR3 nucleotides: TGTGCCACCGGAAGGGGGGTAGGCGAGCAGTACTTC.

This clonotype was seen only a few times. This chain connects TRBV5-5 to TRBJ1-2; no reliable D call. Trimming pared 4 bases from V and 8 bases from J, leaving 18 bases between. Germline V gene sequence: CDR1 SGHKS, CDR2 YYEKEE (reference sequence). CDR3 size: 14 residues. This CDR3 is CASSPNLVVEGYTF. CDR3 DNA: TGTGCCAGCAGCCCCAATTTGGTGGTTGAGGGCTACACCTTC.

The genes are TRBV6-5 and TRBJ1-1; TRBD1 is a possible D gene (5 bases). V was pared by 2 bases and J by 4 bases, with 11 bases between. Germline V gene sequence: CDR1 MNHEY, CDR2 SVGAGI. The CDR3 extends over 14 amino acids. This CDR3 is CASSYRDGLTEAFF. In DNA, the CDR3 is TGTGCCAGCAGTTACCGGGACGGGCTCACTGAAGCTTTCTTT.